The 4 T cell receptor beta chains given below trace back to one sample, sequenced in a study of blood T cells in healthy people across ages (dated by TCRdb to between 2014 and 2017). Libraries were prepared through 5' RACE. TCRdb records Illumina HiSeq 2500 as the sequencer. The second PCR ran for about 6 to 12 cycles and used a J-beta primer mix along with a sample-barcoded 5' primer. The public reads were run again by TCRdb, first through fastp at Q25 and then through MiXCR, and only productive beta chains were kept. Each entry is one CDR3 protein sequence, shown with its most common DNA and genes. This sample lists about 670,000 distinct CDR3 sequences; over 40% were detected once. Clones ranked in the top ten supply about 13% of the sample. The sequencing sample was made of blood. These receptors all come from a woman older than 75 in good health.

This clonotype has a handful of counts. The chain uses TRBV6-2 or TRBV6-3 and TRBJ2-7; no definite D call. Germline values: CDR1 MNHEY, CDR2 SVGEGT. The CDR3 has 14 residues. V dropped 6 bases and J dropped 2 bases, with 14 bases sitting between them. CDR3 loop: CASRDPLGAYEQYF. The CDR3 coding sequence is TGTGCCAGCAGAGACCCTCTAGGTGCCTACGAGCAGTACTTC.

Concerning this clonotype itself: This may be a read error: a much more frequent sequence differs by one nucleotide. This chain connects TRBV29-1 to TRBJ2-7; D unclear. Germline V gene sequence: CDR1 SQVTM, CDR2 ANQGSEA. There are 12 residues in the CDR3. Trimming removed 3 bases from V and 7 bases from J, with 13 bases in between. In DNA, the CDR3 is TGCAGCGTTGATGCCAAGAGCAATGAGCAGTACTTC. It translates to CSVDAKSNEQYF.

The V gene is TRBV7-2, the J gene TRBJ2-7; D not certain. The ends were cut back, 6 bases at V and 6 bases at J, with 15 bases in the middle. The germline CDR1 and CDR2 sequences are SGHTA and FQGNSA. This CDR3 has 13 residues. In nucleotides, the CDR3 is TGTGCCAGCAGGGAAATGTGGGGAAGCGAGCAGTACTTC. It encodes CASREMWGSEQYF.

This clonotype has only a few counts. This chain uses TRBV25-1 with TRBJ2-1; 7 bases line up with TRBD2. The J call is uncertain, as TRBJ2-7 better fits the DNA end. The CDR3 runs 13 residues. Germline V gene data show CDR1 as MGHDK and CDR2 as SYGVNS. CDR3 region: CASSAAGYNEQYF. As DNA, the CDR3 is TGTGCCAGCAGTGCAGCGGGGTACAATGAGCAGTACTTC.